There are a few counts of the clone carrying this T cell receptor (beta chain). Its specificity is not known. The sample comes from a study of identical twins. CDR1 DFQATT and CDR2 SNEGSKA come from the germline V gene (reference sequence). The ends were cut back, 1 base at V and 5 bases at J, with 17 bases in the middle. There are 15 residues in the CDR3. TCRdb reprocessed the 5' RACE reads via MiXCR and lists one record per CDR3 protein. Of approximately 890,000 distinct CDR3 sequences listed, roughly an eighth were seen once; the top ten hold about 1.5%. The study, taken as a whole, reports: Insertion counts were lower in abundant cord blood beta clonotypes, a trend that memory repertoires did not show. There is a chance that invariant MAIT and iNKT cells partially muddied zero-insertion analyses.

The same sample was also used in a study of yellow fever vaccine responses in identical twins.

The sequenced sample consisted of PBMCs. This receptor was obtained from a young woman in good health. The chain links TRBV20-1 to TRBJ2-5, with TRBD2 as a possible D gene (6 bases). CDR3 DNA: TGCAGTGCTAGAGCGGGAGACTCAACGGGGGAGACCCAGTACTTC. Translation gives CSARAGDSTGETQYF.